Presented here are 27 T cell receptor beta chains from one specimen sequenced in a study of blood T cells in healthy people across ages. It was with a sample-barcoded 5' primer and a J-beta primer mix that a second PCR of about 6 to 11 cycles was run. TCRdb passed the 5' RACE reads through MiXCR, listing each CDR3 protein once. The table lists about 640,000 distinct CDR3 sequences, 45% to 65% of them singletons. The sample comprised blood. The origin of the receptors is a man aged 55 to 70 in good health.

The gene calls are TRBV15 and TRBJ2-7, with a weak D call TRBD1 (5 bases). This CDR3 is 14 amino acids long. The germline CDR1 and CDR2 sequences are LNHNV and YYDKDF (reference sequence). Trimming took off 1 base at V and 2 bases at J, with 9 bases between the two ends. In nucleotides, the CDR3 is TGTGCCACCAGCAGAGGCAAGGGGACCTACGAGCAGTACTTC. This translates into CATSRGKGTYEQYF.

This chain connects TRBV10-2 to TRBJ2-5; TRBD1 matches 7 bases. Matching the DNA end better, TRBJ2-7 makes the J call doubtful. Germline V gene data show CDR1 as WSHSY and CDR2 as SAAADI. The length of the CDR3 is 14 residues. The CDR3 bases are TGCGCCAGCGGCCGGTTGGGGACAGTGGCCGAGCAGTACTTC. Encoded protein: CASGRLGTVAEQYF.

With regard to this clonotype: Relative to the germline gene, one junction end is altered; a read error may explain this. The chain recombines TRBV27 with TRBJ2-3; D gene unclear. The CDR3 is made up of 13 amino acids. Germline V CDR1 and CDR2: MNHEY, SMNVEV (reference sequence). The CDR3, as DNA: TGTGCCAGCATCGGACGTCTTACAGATACGCGGTATTTT. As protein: CASIGRLTDTRYF.

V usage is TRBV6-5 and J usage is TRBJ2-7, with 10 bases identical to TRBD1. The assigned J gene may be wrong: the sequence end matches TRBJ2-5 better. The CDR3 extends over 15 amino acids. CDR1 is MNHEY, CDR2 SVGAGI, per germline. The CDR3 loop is CAINLGTGVLETQYF. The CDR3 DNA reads TGTGCCATCAACCTCGGGACAGGGGTTTTAGAGACCCAGTACTTC.

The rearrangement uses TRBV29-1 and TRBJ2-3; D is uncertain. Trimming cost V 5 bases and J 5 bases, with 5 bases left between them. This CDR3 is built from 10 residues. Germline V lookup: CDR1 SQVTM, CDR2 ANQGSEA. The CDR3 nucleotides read TGCAGCGTTTCAGTAGATACGCAGTATTTT. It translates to CSVSVDTQYF.

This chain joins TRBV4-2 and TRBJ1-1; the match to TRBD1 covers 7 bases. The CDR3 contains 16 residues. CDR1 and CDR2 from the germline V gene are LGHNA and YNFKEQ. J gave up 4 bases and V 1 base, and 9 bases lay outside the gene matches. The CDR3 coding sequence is TGTGCCAGCAGCCAAGTGATACAGGGGCCGGGCACTGAAGCTTTCTTT. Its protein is CASSQVIQGPGTEAFF.

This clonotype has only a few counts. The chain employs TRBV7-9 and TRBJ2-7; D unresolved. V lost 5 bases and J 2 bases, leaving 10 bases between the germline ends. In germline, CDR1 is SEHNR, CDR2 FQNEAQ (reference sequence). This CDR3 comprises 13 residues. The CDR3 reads CASSRVSTYEQYF. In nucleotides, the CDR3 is TGTGCCAGCAGCCGCGTCTCGACCTACGAGCAGTACTTC.

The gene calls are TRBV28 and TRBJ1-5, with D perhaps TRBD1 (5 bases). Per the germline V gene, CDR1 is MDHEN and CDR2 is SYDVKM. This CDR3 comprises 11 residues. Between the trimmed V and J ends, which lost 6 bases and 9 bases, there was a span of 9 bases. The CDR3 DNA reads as TGTGCCAGCAGCAGGGTGATGCCCCAGCATTTT. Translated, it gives CASSRVMPQHF.

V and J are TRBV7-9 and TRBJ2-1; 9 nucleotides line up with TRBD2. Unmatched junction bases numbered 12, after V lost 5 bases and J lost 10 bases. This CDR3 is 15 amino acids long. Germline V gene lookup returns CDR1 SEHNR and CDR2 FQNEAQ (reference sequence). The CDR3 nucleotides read TGTGCCAGCAGCCCCCCTAGCGGGGTCCGGGAGGAGCAGTTCTTC. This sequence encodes CASSPPSGVREEQFF.

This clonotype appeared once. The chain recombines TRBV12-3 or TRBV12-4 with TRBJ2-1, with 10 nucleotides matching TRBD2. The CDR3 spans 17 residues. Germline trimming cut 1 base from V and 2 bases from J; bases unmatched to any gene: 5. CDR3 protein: CASSLGGGLAPYNEQFF. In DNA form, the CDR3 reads TGTGCCAGCAGTTTAGGGGGGGGACTAGCGCCCTACAATGAGCAGTTCTTC.

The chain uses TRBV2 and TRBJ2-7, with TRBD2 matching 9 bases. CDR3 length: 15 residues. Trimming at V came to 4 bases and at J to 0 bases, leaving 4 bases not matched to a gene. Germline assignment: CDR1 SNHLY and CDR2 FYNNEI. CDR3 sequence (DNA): TGTGCCAGCAGTGTTCTAGCGGGGCTCTCCTACGAGCAGTACTTC. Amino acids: CASSVLAGLSYEQYF.

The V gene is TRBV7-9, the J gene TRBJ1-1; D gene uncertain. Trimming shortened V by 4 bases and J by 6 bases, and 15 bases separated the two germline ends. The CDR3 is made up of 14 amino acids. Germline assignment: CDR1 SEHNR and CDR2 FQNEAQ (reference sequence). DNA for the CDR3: TGTGCCAGCAGCTCGCCCTTAAGGAGTCCTGAAGCTTTCTTT. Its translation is CASSSPLRSPEAFF.

The DNA for the CDR3 is TGTGCCAGCAGTCGAGGGGGCGGCACAGATACGCAGTATTTT. Its translation is CASSRGGGTDTQYF. The rearrangement uses TRBV2 and TRBJ2-3; 7 nucleotides line up with TRBD1. Germline assignment: CDR1 SNHLY and CDR2 FYNNEI. After removal of 5 bases from V and 1 base from J, the junction contained 3 bases not matched to a gene. CDR3 size: 14 residues.

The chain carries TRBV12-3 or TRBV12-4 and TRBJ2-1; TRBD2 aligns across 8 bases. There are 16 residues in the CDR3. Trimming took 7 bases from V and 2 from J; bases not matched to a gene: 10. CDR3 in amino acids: CASIESGGRTYNEQFF. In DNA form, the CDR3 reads TGTGCCAGCATTGAGAGTGGCGGGAGGACCTACAATGAGCAGTTCTTC.

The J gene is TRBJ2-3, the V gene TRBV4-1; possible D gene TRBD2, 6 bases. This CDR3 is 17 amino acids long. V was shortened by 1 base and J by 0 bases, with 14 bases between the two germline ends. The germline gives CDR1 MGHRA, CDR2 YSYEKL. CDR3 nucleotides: TGCGCCAGCAGCCAAGGGGGGACTCGACGTAGCACAGATACGCAGTATTTT. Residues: CASSQGGTRRSTDTQYF.

The CDR3 coding sequence is TGCGCCAGCAGCTCGGACTGGAGCTCCTACAATGAGCAGTTCTTC. Protein product: CASSSDWSSYNEQFF. The chain has TRBV5-1 and TRBJ2-1; weak D call: TRBD2 (5 bases). V was shortened by 3 bases and J by 0 bases, with 10 bases between the two germline ends. Germline CDR1 SGHRS, CDR2 YFSETQ. The CDR3 is made up of 15 amino acids.

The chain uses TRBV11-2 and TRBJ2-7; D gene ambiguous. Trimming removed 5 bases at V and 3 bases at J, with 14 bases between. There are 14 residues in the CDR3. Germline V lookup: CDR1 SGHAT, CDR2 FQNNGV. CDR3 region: CASSPHPKFYEQYF. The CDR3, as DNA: TGTGCCAGCAGCCCCCATCCGAAATTCTACGAGCAGTACTTC.

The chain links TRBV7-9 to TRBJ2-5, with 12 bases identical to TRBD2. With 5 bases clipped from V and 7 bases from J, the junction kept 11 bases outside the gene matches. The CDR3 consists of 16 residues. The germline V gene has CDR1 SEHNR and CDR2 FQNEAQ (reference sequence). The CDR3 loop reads CASSLPSGGALGTQYF. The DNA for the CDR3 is TGTGCCAGCAGCCTCCCTAGCGGGGGGGCCTTGGGGACCCAGTACTTC. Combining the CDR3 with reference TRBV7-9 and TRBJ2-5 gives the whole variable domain DTGVSQNPRHKITKRGQNVTFRCDPISEHNRLYWYRQTLGQGPEFLTYFQNEAQLEKSRLLSDRFSAERPKGSFSTLEIQRTEQGDSAMYLCASSLPSGGALGTQYFGPGTRLLVL.

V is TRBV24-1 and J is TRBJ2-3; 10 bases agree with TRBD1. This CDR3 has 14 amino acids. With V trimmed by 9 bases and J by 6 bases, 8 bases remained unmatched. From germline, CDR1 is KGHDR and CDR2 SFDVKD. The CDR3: CATGTGASRDTQYF. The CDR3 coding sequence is TGTGCCACCGGGACAGGGGCTAGCAGGGATACGCAGTATTTT.

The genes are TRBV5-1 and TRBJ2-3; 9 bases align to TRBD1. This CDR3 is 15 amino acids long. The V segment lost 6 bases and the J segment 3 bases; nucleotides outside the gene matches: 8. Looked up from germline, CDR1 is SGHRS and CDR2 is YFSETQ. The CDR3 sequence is CASMRDRVGTDTQYF. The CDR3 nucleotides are TGCGCCAGCATGAGGGACAGGGTTGGTACAGATACGCAGTATTTT.

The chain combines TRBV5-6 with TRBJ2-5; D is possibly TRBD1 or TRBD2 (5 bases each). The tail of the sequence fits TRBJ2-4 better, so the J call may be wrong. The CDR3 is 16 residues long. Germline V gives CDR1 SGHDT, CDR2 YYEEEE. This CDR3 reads CASSLEPGRVKNIQYF. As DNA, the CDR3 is TGTGCCAGCAGCTTGGAACCGGGGCGAGTCAAAAACATTCAGTACTTC.

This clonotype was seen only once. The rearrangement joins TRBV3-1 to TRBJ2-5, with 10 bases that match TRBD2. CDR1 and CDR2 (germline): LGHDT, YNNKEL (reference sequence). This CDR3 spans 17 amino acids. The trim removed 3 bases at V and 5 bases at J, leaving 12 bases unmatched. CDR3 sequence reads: CASSQSWSGGASETQYF. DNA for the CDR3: TGTGCCAGCAGCCAGTCCTGGAGCGGGGGGGCTTCCGAGACCCAGTACTTC.

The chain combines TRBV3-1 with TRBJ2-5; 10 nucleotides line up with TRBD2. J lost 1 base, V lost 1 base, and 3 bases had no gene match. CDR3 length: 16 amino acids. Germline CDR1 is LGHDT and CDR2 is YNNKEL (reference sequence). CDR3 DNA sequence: TGTGCCAGCAGCCAAGGTCTAGCGGGGGCCCAAGAGACCCAGTACTTC. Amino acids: CASSQGLAGAQETQYF.

This CDR3 is CASSYGSRTEAFF. CDR3 DNA: TGTGCCAGCAGCTACGGGAGTAGAACTGAAGCTTTCTTT. The V call is TRBV11-2, the J call TRBJ1-1; D call uncertain. CDR1 is SGHAT, CDR2 FQNNGV, per germline. CDR3 length: 13 residues. Trimming pared 4 bases from V and 5 bases from J, leaving 11 bases between.

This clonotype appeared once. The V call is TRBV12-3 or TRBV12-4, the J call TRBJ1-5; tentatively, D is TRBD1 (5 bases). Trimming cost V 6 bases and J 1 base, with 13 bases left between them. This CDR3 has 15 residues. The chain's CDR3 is CASSKAGSSNQPQHF. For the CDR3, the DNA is TGTGCCAGCAGCAAGGCAGGGTCGAGCAATCAGCCCCAGCATTTT.

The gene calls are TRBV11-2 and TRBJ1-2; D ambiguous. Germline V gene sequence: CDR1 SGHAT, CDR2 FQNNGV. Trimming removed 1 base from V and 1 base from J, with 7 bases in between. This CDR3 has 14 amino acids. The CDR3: CASSLGANNYGYTF. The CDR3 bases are TGTGCCAGCAGCTTAGGGGCGAATAACTATGGCTACACCTTC.

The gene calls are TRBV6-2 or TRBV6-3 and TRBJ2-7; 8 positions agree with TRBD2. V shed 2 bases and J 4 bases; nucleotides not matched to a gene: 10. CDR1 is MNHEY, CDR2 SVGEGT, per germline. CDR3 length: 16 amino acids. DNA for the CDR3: TGTGCCAGCAGTTACCCGGGAGGGGATGTAAAGTACGAGCAGTACTTC. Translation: CASSYPGGDVKYEQYF.